This T cell receptor (beta chain) derives from a study of beta chain features in type 1 diabetes. Study as a whole: Some 110 million sorted cells were examined across all samples.

The CDR3 sequence is 14 residues long. Germline V CDR1 and CDR2: LNHDA, SQIVND (reference sequence). V was cut by 6 bases and J by 2 bases, with 12 bases left in between. Expressed TCRB transcripts were sequenced because the isolated RNA had all been reverse transcribed beforehand. Sequenced by immunoSEQ multiplex PCR; TCRdb stores in-frame clones only, minus some. Of 600,000 or so clones in the sample, 9.5% to 15% are singletons; the top ten hold 0.095% to 0.15%. This clone was observed a handful of times. Its antigen is currently unknown. Isolation of CD4+ naive, central memory, regulatory and stem cell-like memory cells was achieved by sorting via CD45RO/CCR7/CD25/CD127/CD95/CD27. Regarding the study as a whole: For type 1 diabetes patients, VDJ junctions showed fewer insertions and more deletions. Type 1 diabetes patients had moderately but significantly shorter TCRB CDR3s in all four CD4+ subsets. Sampled from patients, naive, central memory and Treg TCRB repertoires appeared more similar than those sampled from healthy donors.

Sequencing used naive CD4+ T cells from blood. This clonotype was obtained from a young man with type 1 diabetes. The chain carries TRBV19 and TRBJ2-3; D remains unclear. CDR3: CASSLEKVTDTQYF. CDR3 sequence (DNA): TGTGCCAGTAGCCTCGAAAAAGTCACAGATACGCAGTATTTT.